This T cell receptor beta chain was retrieved from a study of radiotherapy plus CTLA-4 blockade in lung cancer. At the level of the study: Disease control was seen in 31% of patients, objective responses in 15% to 20%. Study-wide results and caveats: Tumor-origin TCR clones grew in blood after radiotherapy plus ipilimumab.

Comment on this clone: Its antigen is as yet unknown.

Assay used: immunoSEQ multiplex PCR; TCRdb lists only in-frame clones, some missing. Of 75,000 to 95,000 clones listed, roughly 80% are singletons. V was clipped by 5 bases and J by 0 bases, with 15 bases between them. The CDR3 has 16 residues. The V gene's germline CDR1 is MNHNY and CDR2 SVGAGI (reference sequence). This receptor was taken from a human donor with non-small cell lung cancer that progressed on radiotherapy plus ipilimumab. Sequencing used peripheral blood, obtained from a patient treated with radiotherapy plus ipilimumab. The rearrangement uses TRBV6-6 and TRBJ2-3; D could derive from TRBD1 or TRBD2 (5 bases each). For the CDR3, the DNA is TGTGCCAGCAGTCCCCTCGAGGGGTACAGCACAGATACGCAGTATTTT. Protein sequence: CASSPLEGYSTDTQYF.